This is a list of T cell receptor beta chains from one sample in a study of technical replicates of blood from a few donors. Profiled with immunoSEQ multiplex PCR; TCRdb holds only in-frame clones, not every one. This sample has approximately 75,000 clones, with approximately 96% found just once. What was sequenced was T cells isolated from PBMCs. These receptors all stem from a human donor in good health. CDR3s include the opening cysteine and the closing phenylalanine or tryptophan. Fields, in order: CDR3 length, clone size, J gene, D gene, V gene, CDR3 protein, CDR3 DNA. D genes are given only for firm matches. Clone size is stated in some rows and not others, as once, few, many or a class when expanded.

>17|-|TRBJ2-1|TRBD2|TRBV4-1
CASSQKILAETHNEQFF
TGCGCCAGCAGCCAAAAGATACTAGCGGAAACCCACAATGAGCAGTTCTTC
>13|-|TRBJ1-5|-|TRBV28
CASSLTNGQPQHF
TGTGCCAGCAGTTTAACTAACGGACAGCCCCAGCATTTT
>15|-|TRBJ1-6|-|TRBV6-6
CASVGSGEGGSPLHF
TGTGCCAGTGTTGGCAGTGGGGAGGGTGGTTCACCCCTCCACTTT
>14|-|TRBJ2-5|-|TRBV10-3
CAISVQGGVETQYF
TGTGCCATCAGCGTACAGGGGGGGGTCGAGACCCAGTACTTC
>16|once|TRBJ2-7|-|TRBV6-1
CASSEAAAGNSYEQYF
TGTGCCAGCAGTGAAGCGGCGGCTGGAAACTCCTACGAGCAGTACTTC
>15|-|TRBJ2-2|TRBD2|TRBV11-3
CASSFRTSDTGELFF
TGTGCCAGCAGCTTTAGGACTAGCGACACCGGGGAGCTGTTTTTT
>12|-|TRBJ1-4|-|TRBV30
CAWSRRNEKLFF
TGTGCCTGGAGTAGGAGAAATGAAAAACTGTTTTTT
>11|-|TRBJ2-2|TRBD1|TRBV10-3
CATTGQGRLFF
TGTGCCACAACAGGACAGGGAAGGCTGTTTTTT
>15|-|TRBJ2-1|-|TRBV7-2
CASSLSRGKHNEQFF
TGTGCCAGCAGCTTGAGTCGGGGAAAGCACAATGAGCAGTTCTTC
>10|few|TRBJ1-1|-|TRBV29-1
CSVDPGWAFF
TGCAGCGTTGATCCAGGGTGGGCTTTCTTT
>14|-|TRBJ2-5|-|TRBV5-4
CASSLPGDQETQYF
TGTGCCAGCAGCCTCCCCGGGGACCAAGAGACCCAGTACTTC
>15|-|TRBJ1-3|-|TRBV5-1
CASSFGWGLGNTIYF
TGCGCCAGCAGCTTTGGCTGGGGGCTCGGAAACACCATATATTTT
>12|-|TRBJ2-1|-|TRBV6-4
CASTNKRSEQFF
TGTGCCAGCACTAACAAGCGGAGTGAGCAGTTCTTC
>12|-|TRBJ2-5|-|TRBV28
CASSSTIETQYF
TGTGCCAGCAGTTCCACTATAGAGACCCAGTACTTC
>15|-|TRBJ2-1|-|TRBV4-3
CASSQGQGTYNEQFF
TGCGCCAGCAGCCAGGGGCAGGGGACCTACAATGAGCAGTTCTTC
>13|-|TRBJ2-1|TRBD2|TRBV29-1
CSVEGGRVYEQFF
TGCAGCGTTGAAGGCGGGAGAGTCTATGAGCAGTTCTTC
>17|-|TRBJ1-4|-|TRBV14
CASSQDHPTTYNEKLFF
TGTGCCAGTAGCCAAGACCACCCCACCACCTATAATGAAAAACTGTTTTTT
>15|-|TRBJ2-1|TRBD2|TRBV6-6
CASSRLAGVRNEQFF
TGTGCCAGCAGTCGTCTAGCGGGAGTGAGGAATGAGCAGTTCTTC
>15|-|TRBJ2-2|TRBD2|TRBV7-2
CASSLTLAGAGELFF
TGTGCCAGCAGCTTAACACTAGCGGGAGCTGGGGAGCTGTTTTTT
>14|-|TRBJ2-2|TRBD1|TRBV10-3
CASTPDRATGELFF
TGTGCCTCGACCCCGGACAGGGCTACCGGGGAGCTGTTTTTT
>12|once|TRBJ2-7|-|TRBV7-9
CASSFGDGEQYF
TGTGCCAGCAGCTTTGGAGACGGCGAGCAGTACTTC
>13|-|TRBJ2-3|-|TRBV10-2
CASSEQGPDTQYF
TGCGCCAGCAGTGAGCAGGGGCCAGATACGCAGTATTTT
>14|-|TRBJ2-7|-|TRBV4-1
CASSQEPGGNEQYF
TGCGCCAGCAGCCAAGAGCCAGGGGGGAACGAGCAGTACTTC
>14|-|TRBJ1-2|TRBD1|TRBV4-2
CASRDRDRKYGYTF
TGTGCCAGCAGGGACCGGGACAGAAAATATGGCTACACCTTC
>16|-|TRBJ2-3|TRBD2|TRBV9
CASSLGLRLSTDTQYF
TGTGCCAGCAGCTTGGGACTACGCTTGAGCACAGATACGCAGTATTTT
>14|-|TRBJ2-7|-|TRBV4-2
CASSPILASYEQYF
TGTGCCAGCAGCCCTATCCTAGCCTCCTACGAGCAGTACTTC
>12|-|TRBJ2-7|TRBD2|TRBV7-9
CASTTSGYEQYF
TGTGCCAGCACCACTAGCGGCTACGAGCAGTACTTC
>15|-|TRBJ2-1|-|TRBV27
CASQGLGQRIDEQFF
TGTGCCAGCCAAGGGCTCGGACAGAGGATTGATGAGCAGTTCTTC
>16|-|TRBJ2-7|TRBD1|TRBV27
CASSVGAGQGPDEQYF
TGTGCCAGCAGTGTGGGGGCGGGACAGGGGCCGGACGAGCAGTACTTC
>13|-|TRBJ1-3|-|TRBV29-1
CSVSRASGNTIYF
TGCAGCGTTTCCAGGGCTTCTGGAAACACCATATATTTT
>16|-|TRBJ2-3|-|TRBV13
CASSDGGGYGTDTQYF
TGTGCCAGCAGCGACGGCGGAGGCTATGGCACAGATACGCAGTATTTT
>17|-|TRBJ2-3|TRBD2|TRBV29-1
CSVGNLAGVDITDTQYF
TGCAGCGTGGGAAATCTAGCGGGAGTAGACATTACAGATACGCAGTATTTT
>16|-|TRBJ1-2|TRBD1|TRBV5-1
CASSRGGQGVSVDYTF
TGCGCCAGCAGCAGGGGGGGACAGGGGGTTTCGGTTGACTACACCTTC
>16|-|TRBJ2-1|TRBD2|TRBV5-6
CASSLGMGLGDNEQFF
TGTGCCAGCAGCTTAGGGATGGGACTAGGGGACAATGAGCAGTTCTTC
>13|-|TRBJ2-7|-|TRBV5-3
CARFGPDRYEQYF
TGTGCCAGATTTGGTCCTGATCGGTACGAGCAGTACTTC
>16|-|TRBJ2-2|TRBD2|TRBV4-3
CASSQPYSGKHGELFF
TGCGCCAGCAGCCAACCCTATAGCGGGAAACACGGGGAGCTGTTTTTT